This is a list of T cell receptor beta chains from one sample in a study of beta chain features in type 1 diabetes. Profiled with immunoSEQ multiplex PCR; TCRdb holds only in-frame clones, not every one. In the table there are some 250,000 clones, 14% of which are singletons. The sample was naive CD4+ T cells from blood. Every receptor here comes from a man aged 30 to 45 with type 1 diabetes. Both conserved end residues are part of each CDR3. D genes are given only for firm matches. The size entry is marked missing in some rows and otherwise reads once, few, many or a size class.

CDR3aa: CASSPSPSNEQFF
CDR3nt: TGTGCCAGCAGCCCCTCCCCGTCCAATGAGCAGTTCTTC
v_gene: TRBV28
d_gene: .
abundance: few
j_gene: TRBJ2-1

CDR3aa: CASSEAGATDEQYF
CDR3nt: TGTGCCAGCAGTGAAGCGGGGGCCACTGACGAGCAGTACTTC
v_gene: TRBV6-1
d_gene: .
abundance: few
j_gene: TRBJ2-7

CDR3aa: CASSLTGIGDTEAFF
CDR3nt: TGCGCCAGCAGCTTGACAGGGATTGGGGATACTGAAGCTTTCTTT
v_gene: TRBV5-1
d_gene: .
abundance: .
j_gene: TRBJ1-1

CDR3aa: CASSLRQGKDNSPLHF
CDR3nt: TGTGCCAGCAGCTTAAGACAGGGGAAGGATAATTCACCCCTCCACTTT
v_gene: TRBV11-2
d_gene: TRBD1
abundance: .
j_gene: TRBJ1-6

CDR3aa: CASRVPIPRGEQFF
CDR3nt: TGTGCCAGCAGGGTACCGATACCACGGGGTGAGCAGTTCTTC
v_gene: TRBV6-6
d_gene: .
abundance: .
j_gene: TRBJ2-1

CDR3aa: CASSYSGTGNTIYF
CDR3nt: TGTGCCAGCAGTTATTCAGGGACTGGAAACACCATATATTTT
v_gene: TRBV27
d_gene: .
abundance: few
j_gene: TRBJ1-3

CDR3aa: CASSVVATTDTQYF
CDR3nt: TGTGCCAGCAGCGTAGTGGCAACCACAGATACGCAGTATTTT
v_gene: TRBV9
d_gene: .
abundance: .
j_gene: TRBJ2-3

CDR3aa: CASSALPGQGVGGYTF
CDR3nt: TGTGCCAGCAGCGCACTACCGGGACAGGGGGTCGGCGGCTACACCTTC
v_gene: TRBV7-6
d_gene: TRBD1
abundance: .
j_gene: TRBJ1-2

CDR3aa: CSVVASGNNEQFF
CDR3nt: TGCAGCGTTGTGGCTAGCGGTAACAATGAGCAGTTCTTC
v_gene: TRBV29-1
d_gene: TRBD2
abundance: .
j_gene: TRBJ2-1

CDR3aa: CASSLLETQYF
CDR3nt: TGTGCCAGCAGTCTTCTGGAGACCCAGTACTTC
v_gene: TRBV25-1
d_gene: .
abundance: .
j_gene: TRBJ2-5

CDR3aa: CASSEAGTGPIQETQYF
CDR3nt: TGTGCCAGCAGTGAAGCCGGGACAGGGCCCATCCAAGAGACCCAGTACTTC
v_gene: TRBV6-1
d_gene: TRBD1
abundance: .
j_gene: TRBJ2-5

CDR3aa: CASSNELNTEAFF
CDR3nt: TGTGCCAGCAGCAACGAGCTGAACACTGAAGCTTTCTTT
v_gene: TRBV25-1
d_gene: .
abundance: few
j_gene: TRBJ1-1

CDR3aa: CASSGGLAGLRIDTQYF
CDR3nt: TGTGCCAGCAGTGGCGGACTAGCGGGGCTAAGGATAGATACGCAGTATTTT
v_gene: TRBV25-1
d_gene: TRBD2
abundance: once
j_gene: TRBJ2-3

CDR3aa: CASSLVSGQVNSPLHF
CDR3nt: TGTGCCAGCAGCTTAGTGTCGGGACAGGTTAATTCACCCCTCCACTTT
v_gene: TRBV7-8
d_gene: TRBD1
abundance: .
j_gene: TRBJ1-6

CDR3aa: CASSQRVGTSGGAYEQYF
CDR3nt: TGCGCCAGCAGCCAACGAGTGGGAACTAGCGGGGGGGCCTACGAGCAGTACTTC
v_gene: TRBV4-1
d_gene: TRBD2
abundance: .
j_gene: TRBJ2-7

CDR3aa: CASSVVLAGVGGQETQYF
CDR3nt: TGTGCCAGCAGCGTAGTTCTAGCGGGAGTTGGGGGACAAGAGACCCAGTACTTC
v_gene: TRBV9
d_gene: TRBD2
abundance: .
j_gene: TRBJ2-5

CDR3aa: CASSPRSTANTGELFF
CDR3nt: TGTGCCAGCAGCCCGCGGTCGACGGCGAACACCGGGGAGCTGTTTTTT
v_gene: TRBV5-5
d_gene: .
abundance: .
j_gene: TRBJ2-2

CDR3aa: CASSALQTSSGNTIYF
CDR3nt: TGTGCCAGCAGTGCGCTACAGACCAGCTCTGGAAACACCATATATTTT
v_gene: TRBV6-1
d_gene: .
abundance: .
j_gene: TRBJ1-3

CDR3aa: CASSLTEAPLAKNIQYF
CDR3nt: TGCGCCAGCAGTCTCACGGAGGCCCCACTGGCCAAAAACATTCAGTACTTC
v_gene: TRBV23-1
d_gene: .
abundance: many
j_gene: TRBJ2-4

CDR3aa: CASSLRALAGPQHF
CDR3nt: TGTGCCAGCAGCTTACGCGCGTTAGCGGGGCCCCAGCATTTT
v_gene: TRBV7-6
d_gene: .
abundance: few
j_gene: TRBJ1-5

CDR3aa: CSVHRGGTNEKLFF
CDR3nt: TGCAGCGTGCACCGAGGGGGAACTAATGAAAAACTGTTTTTT
v_gene: TRBV29-1
d_gene: .
abundance: few
j_gene: TRBJ1-4

CDR3aa: CASSTQGDEQYF
CDR3nt: TGTGCCAGTAGTACACAGGGGGACGAGCAGTACTTC
v_gene: TRBV19
d_gene: TRBD1
abundance: .
j_gene: TRBJ2-7

CDR3aa: CASSQGTEYSNYGYTF
CDR3nt: TGTGCCAGCAGCCAGGGGACAGAATATAGTAACTATGGCTACACCTTC
v_gene: TRBV4-2
d_gene: TRBD1
abundance: .
j_gene: TRBJ1-2

CDR3aa: CASSIEGSNYGYTF
CDR3nt: TGTGCCAGTAGTATAGAGGGCAGCAACTATGGCTACACCTTC
v_gene: TRBV19
d_gene: .
abundance: few
j_gene: TRBJ1-2

CDR3aa: CASSLEQHNSPLHF
CDR3nt: TGCGCCAGCAGCTTGGAACAACATAATTCACCCCTCCACTTT
v_gene: TRBV5-1
d_gene: .
abundance: few
j_gene: TRBJ1-6

CDR3aa: CASSWGLESTDTQYF
CDR3nt: TGCGCCAGCAGCTGGGGACTGGAGAGCACAGATACGCAGTATTTT
v_gene: TRBV5-1
d_gene: .
abundance: few
j_gene: TRBJ2-3

CDR3aa: CASSDRVEQYF
CDR3nt: TGTGCCAGCAGTGACAGGGTCGAGCAGTACTTC
v_gene: TRBV2
d_gene: .
abundance: few
j_gene: TRBJ2-7

CDR3aa: CASSSRQNTEAFF
CDR3nt: TGTGCCAGCAGCTCGCGACAGAACACTGAAGCTTTCTTT
v_gene: TRBV7-9
d_gene: .
abundance: few
j_gene: TRBJ1-1

CDR3aa: CASSAGASGLETQYF
CDR3nt: TGTGCCAGCAGCGCGGGGGCTAGCGGGTTAGAGACCCAGTACTTC
v_gene: TRBV9
d_gene: TRBD2
abundance: .
j_gene: TRBJ2-5

CDR3aa: CASSLERLAVNEQFF
CDR3nt: TGTGCCAGCAGCTTAGAAAGACTAGCGGTCAATGAGCAGTTCTTC
v_gene: TRBV11-3
d_gene: TRBD2
abundance: few
j_gene: TRBJ2-1

CDR3aa: CATEENTGELFF
CDR3nt: TGTGCCACCGAGGAGAACACCGGGGAGCTGTTTTTT
v_gene: TRBV15
d_gene: .
abundance: once
j_gene: TRBJ2-2

CDR3aa: CASSLLGRGLQETQYF
CDR3nt: TGTGCCAGCAGCCTCTTGGGCCGGGGTCTCCAGGAGACCCAGTACTTC
v_gene: TRBV11-2
d_gene: .
abundance: .
j_gene: TRBJ2-5

CDR3aa: CASSLLAGGLETQYF
CDR3nt: TGCGCCAGCAGTCTCCTAGCGGGGGGGCTAGAGACCCAGTACTTC
v_gene: TRBV5-1
d_gene: TRBD2
abundance: .
j_gene: TRBJ2-5

CDR3aa: CASSLAFLPDTDTQYF
CDR3nt: TGTGCCAGCAGCTTAGCCTTTCTCCCAGACACAGATACGCAGTATTTT
v_gene: TRBV7-9
d_gene: .
abundance: .
j_gene: TRBJ2-3

CDR3aa: CAWSMSGEGYTF
CDR3nt: TGTGCCTGGAGTATGTCCGGGGAAGGCTACACCTTC
v_gene: TRBV30
d_gene: .
abundance: .
j_gene: TRBJ1-2

CDR3aa: CASSLTGGETQYF
CDR3nt: TGTGCCAGCAGTCTGACAGGGGGAGAGACCCAGTACTTC
v_gene: TRBV27
d_gene: TRBD1
abundance: few
j_gene: TRBJ2-5

CDR3aa: CASSVGAGNTEAFF
CDR3nt: TGTGCCAGCAGCGTAGGGGCGGGGAACACTGAAGCTTTCTTT
v_gene: TRBV9
d_gene: .
abundance: .
j_gene: TRBJ1-1

CDR3aa: CASSLMGQAPYEQYF
CDR3nt: TGTGCCAGCAGCTTAATGGGACAAGCACCTTACGAGCAGTACTTC
v_gene: TRBV7-9
d_gene: .
abundance: few
j_gene: TRBJ2-7

CDR3aa: CASSRTGGYYEQYF
CDR3nt: TGTGCCAGCAGCCGAACAGGGGGCTACTACGAGCAGTACTTC
v_gene: TRBV6-5
d_gene: TRBD1
abundance: .
j_gene: TRBJ2-7

CDR3aa: CSVEDRGRGTEAFF
CDR3nt: TGCAGCGTTGAAGACAGGGGGCGCGGAACTGAAGCTTTCTTT
v_gene: TRBV29-1
d_gene: TRBD1
abundance: few
j_gene: TRBJ1-1

CDR3aa: CATQEVFPGELFF
CDR3nt: TGTGCCACTCAAGAGGTTTTTCCCGGGGAGCTGTTTTTT
v_gene: TRBV15
d_gene: .
abundance: .
j_gene: TRBJ2-2

CDR3aa: CASSAAGGSTQYF
CDR3nt: TGTGCCAGCAGCGCAGCGGGAGGGTCGACTCAGTACTTC
v_gene: TRBV9
d_gene: TRBD2
abundance: .
j_gene: TRBJ2-5

CDR3aa: CAWAKQDPYEQYF
CDR3nt: TGTGCCTGGGCCAAACAGGATCCCTACGAGCAGTACTTC
v_gene: TRBV30
d_gene: .
abundance: few
j_gene: TRBJ2-7

CDR3aa: CASTKGDWGDTQYF
CDR3nt: TGTGCCAGCACCAAAGGGGACTGGGGAGATACGCAGTATTTT
v_gene: TRBV6-1
d_gene: .
abundance: few
j_gene: TRBJ2-3

CDR3aa: CASSQRYQTSYGYTF
CDR3nt: TGTGCCAGCAGTCAGCGATATCAGACCTCCTATGGCTACACCTTC
v_gene: TRBV6-5
d_gene: .
abundance: .
j_gene: TRBJ1-2

CDR3aa: CASSQQAGTGSYEQYF
CDR3nt: TGCGCCAGCAGCCAACAGGCCGGGACAGGGTCCTACGAGCAGTACTTC
v_gene: TRBV4-1
d_gene: TRBD1
abundance: .
j_gene: TRBJ2-7

CDR3aa: CAISVQLSGANVLTF
CDR3nt: TGTGCCATCAGTGTCCAGTTATCTGGGGCCAACGTCCTGACTTTC
v_gene: TRBV10-3
d_gene: .
abundance: .
j_gene: TRBJ2-6

CDR3aa: CASSMDRVSQYF
CDR3nt: TGTGCCAGTAGTATGGACAGGGTATCTCAGTACTTC
v_gene: TRBV19
d_gene: TRBD1
abundance: few
j_gene: TRBJ2-7

CDR3aa: CASSADMVGGYTF
CDR3nt: TGTGCCAGCAGCGCCGACATGGTAGGAGGCTACACCTTC
v_gene: TRBV7-9
d_gene: .
abundance: few
j_gene: TRBJ1-2

CDR3aa: CATSRVAGGLYEQYF
CDR3nt: TGTGCCACCAGCAGAGTCGCGGGGGGGCTCTACGAGCAGTACTTC
v_gene: TRBV15
d_gene: TRBD2
abundance: .
j_gene: TRBJ2-7

CDR3aa: CAWRGSGGTGELFF
CDR3nt: TGTGCCTGGAGGGGGTCAGGGGGGACCGGGGAGCTGTTTTTT
v_gene: TRBV30
d_gene: .
abundance: .
j_gene: TRBJ2-2

CDR3aa: CASSARLLSSTDTQYF
CDR3nt: TGTGCCAGCAGCGCCCGACTATTATCTAGCACAGATACGCAGTATTTT
v_gene: TRBV7-9
d_gene: .
abundance: few
j_gene: TRBJ2-3

CDR3aa: CSVGGGRGGLGYTF
CDR3nt: TGCAGCGTTGGAGGGGGCAGGGGTGGACTTGGCTACACCTTC
v_gene: TRBV29-1
d_gene: TRBD1
abundance: .
j_gene: TRBJ1-2